Listed here are 10 T cell receptor beta chains from one sample, sequenced in a study of CD8+CD57+ T cells in acquired aplastic anemia. CDR3 and TCR beta VDJ profiling relied on genomic DNA as the template. TCRdb re-called the reads with MiXCR, one entry per CDR3 protein. This sample carries some 120,000 distinct CDR3 sequences, roughly 50% of them seen once, and the ten largest clones take around 2.3%. Sequencing was done on a sample of sorted CD4+, CD8+, or CD8+CD57+ T cells (not recorded which) from PBMCs. The receptor source for this set is a human donor in good health, serving as a control.

This clonotype was detected a few times. Given a much more abundant clone one base away, this may be a read error. The chain links TRBV7-2 to TRBJ1-3, with 8 nucleotides matching TRBD1. The V gene's germline CDR1 is SGHTA and CDR2 FQGNSA. The CDR3 length is 14 residues. The CDR3, as DNA: TGTGCCAGCAGCGGCAGGGGGCATGGAGACACCATATATTTT. Its protein is CASSGRGHGDTIYF.

This clonotype showed up many times. The rearrangement joins TRBV2 to TRBJ2-1; the match to TRBD2 covers 8 bases. J was trimmed by 13 bases and V by 6 bases; bases with no gene match: 5. Germline V lookup: CDR1 SNHLY, CDR2 FYNNEI. This CDR3 has 11 residues. CDR3 sequence reads: CASSTGTSQFF. The CDR3 DNA is TGTGCCAGCAGCACCGGGACTAGTCAGTTCTTC.

The CDR3 nucleotides are TGCGCCAGCAGCTTGGTGCAGGGAGGATATGGCTACACCTTC. This gives the protein CASSLVQGGYGYTF. The V and J genes are TRBV5-1 and TRBJ1-2, with D perhaps TRBD1 (5 bases). Germline values: CDR1 SGHRS, CDR2 YFSETQ. The V end was cut by 0 bases, the J end by 5 bases, with 11 bases between. CDR3 size: 14 residues. Full variable domain (remainder filled in from reference TRBV5-1 and TRBJ1-2): KAGVTQTPRYLIKTRGQQVTLSCSPISGHRSVSWYQQTPGQGLQFLFEYFSETQRNKGNFPGRFSGRQFSNSRSEMNVSTLELGDSALYLCASSLVQGGYGYTFGSGTRLTVV.

The chain recombines TRBV2 with TRBJ1-2; D gene unclear. Per germline, CDR1 SNHLY and CDR2 FYNNEI. Trimming shortened V by 4 bases and J by 6 bases, and 6 bases separated the two germline ends. The CDR3 sequence is 11 residues long. The DNA of the CDR3 is TGTGCCAGCAGTGGAATCAATGGCTACACCTTC. Translating gives CASSGINGYTF.

This clonotype was counted only a few times. Being one base from a much bigger clone, this may be a read error. A read error is likely, as this CDR3 ends without the conserved phenylalanine or tryptophan. This chain links TRBV6-5 with TRBJ2-7; 10 bases fit TRBD1. The CDR3 runs to 16 residues. Germline V lookup: CDR1 MNHEY, CDR2 SVGAGI. With V trimmed by 2 bases and J by 7 bases, 11 bases remained unmatched. The CDR3 protein is CASSYRRDRGRREQYL. The DNA for the CDR3 is TGTGCCAGCAGTTACCGCCGGGACAGGGGCCGCCGAGAGCAGTACCTC.

This chain connects TRBV29-1 to TRBJ2-3; D is unclear. This CDR3 is built from 14 residues. Trimming left V 6 bases short and J 6 bases short, with 19 bases between. Germline V gene lookup returns CDR1 SQVTM and CDR2 ANQGSEA. The CDR3 region is CSVEFRRPTDTQYF. DNA of the CDR3: TGCAGCGTGGAGTTTCGCAGGCCTACTGATACGCAGTATTTT.

The rearrangement joins TRBV6-1 to TRBJ2-7, with D perhaps assigned TRBD1 or TRBD2 (6 bases each). The V and J ends lost 4 bases and 2 bases respectively, with 12 bases between them. CDR3 length: 14 residues. Germline CDR1 reads MNHNS; CDR2 reads SASEGT. As DNA, the CDR3 is TGTGCCAGCAGTGTAAACGGGGGCCCCTACGAGCAGTACTTC. Translated: CASSVNGGPYEQYF.

V gene TRBV10-2 combines with J gene TRBJ2-5; 7 bases fit TRBD1. Germline assignment: CDR1 WSHSY and CDR2 SAAADI. The junction had 7 bases not matched to a gene; V was cut back by 2 bases and J by 4 bases. The CDR3 is 15 residues long. This CDR3 is CASSEGDSVGETQYF. The CDR3 DNA reads TGCGCCAGCAGTGAGGGGGACAGTGTGGGAGAGACCCAGTACTTC.

The sample holds many counts of this clonotype. The rearrangement uses TRBV6-1 and TRBJ2-2; a possible D gene is TRBD1 (6 bases). The CDR3 runs to 16 residues. V dropped 6 bases and J dropped 8 bases, with 22 bases sitting between them. Per the germline V gene, CDR1 is MNHNS and CDR2 is SASEGT. The CDR3 coding sequence is TGTGCCAGCAGCACGGGGTTCAGGGGCGGTGGTGGGGAGCTGTTTTTT. It translates to CASSTGFRGGGGELFF.

This clonotype was seen many times. The V call is TRBV24-1, the J call TRBJ2-1; TRBD2 matches 10 bases. The J segment lost 10 bases and the V segment lost 4 bases, leaving 9 bases of the junction unmatched. Per germline, CDR1 KGHDR and CDR2 SFDVKD. CDR3 length equals 15 residues. This CDR3 reads CATSDSLGLAEEQFF. CDR3 sequence (DNA): TGTGCCACCAGTGACTCCCTCGGACTAGCGGAGGAGCAGTTCTTC.